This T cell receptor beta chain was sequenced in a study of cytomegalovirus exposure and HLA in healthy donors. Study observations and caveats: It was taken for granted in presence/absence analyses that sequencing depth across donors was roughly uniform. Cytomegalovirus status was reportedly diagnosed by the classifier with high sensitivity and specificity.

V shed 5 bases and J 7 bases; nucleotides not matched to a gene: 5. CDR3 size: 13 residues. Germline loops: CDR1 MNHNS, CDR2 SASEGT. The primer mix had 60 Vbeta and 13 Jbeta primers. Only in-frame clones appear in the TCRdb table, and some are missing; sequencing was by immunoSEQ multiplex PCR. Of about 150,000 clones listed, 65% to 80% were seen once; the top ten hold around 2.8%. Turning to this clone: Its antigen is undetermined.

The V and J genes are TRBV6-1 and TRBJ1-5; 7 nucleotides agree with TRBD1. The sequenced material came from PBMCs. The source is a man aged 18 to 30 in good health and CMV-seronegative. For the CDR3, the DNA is TGTGCCAGCAGTCGGACAGGAGGACAGCCCCAGCATTTT. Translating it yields CASSRTGGQPQHF.